The text below deals with one T cell receptor (beta chain). The repertoire was sequenced with immunoSEQ multiplex PCR; TCRdb's copy has only in-frame clones and lacks some. This sample has hundreds of thousands of clones, with around nine tenths found just once. These data are taken from a study of blood T cell repertoires in COVID-19. Trimming took off 5 bases at V and 8 bases at J, with 12 bases between the two ends. Germline values: CDR1 MDHEN, CDR2 SYDVKM. The CDR3 spans 12 residues. The chain links TRBV28 to TRBJ1-2; D is unresolved. Sequencing input: PBMCs or T cells enriched from blood (not recorded which). The receptor comes from a woman aged 45-65 years who had been exposed to COVID-19. This chain's CDR3 is CASSGPAGGYTF. CDR3 DNA sequence: TGTGCCAGCAGTGGACCCGCGGGCGGCTACACCTTC.